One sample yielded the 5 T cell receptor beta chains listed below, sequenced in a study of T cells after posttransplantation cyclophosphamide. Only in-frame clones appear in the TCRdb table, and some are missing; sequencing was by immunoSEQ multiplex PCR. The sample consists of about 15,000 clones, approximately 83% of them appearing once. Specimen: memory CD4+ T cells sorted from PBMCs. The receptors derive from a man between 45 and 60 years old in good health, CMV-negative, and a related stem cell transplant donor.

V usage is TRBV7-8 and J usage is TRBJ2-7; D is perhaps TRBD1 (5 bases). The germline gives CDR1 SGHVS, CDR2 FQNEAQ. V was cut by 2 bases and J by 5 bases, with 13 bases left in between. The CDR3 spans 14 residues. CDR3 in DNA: TGTGCCAGCAGCTTACCCCCCCAGGGCGACGAGCAGTACTTC. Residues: CASSLPPQGDEQYF.

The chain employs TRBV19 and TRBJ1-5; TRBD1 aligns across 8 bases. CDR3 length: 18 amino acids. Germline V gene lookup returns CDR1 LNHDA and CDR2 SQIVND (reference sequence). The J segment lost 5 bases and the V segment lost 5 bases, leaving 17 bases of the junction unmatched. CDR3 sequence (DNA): TGTGCCAGTAGTGGAGGGACAGGCTCCTCGGAGGGTCATCAGCCCCAGCATTTT. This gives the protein CASSGGTGSSEGHQPQHF.

In DNA form, the CDR3 reads TGTGCCTGGAGTGGACAGGGCTACGAGCAGTACTTC. It is translated as CAWSGQGYEQYF. This chain uses TRBV30 with TRBJ2-5, with 7 bases aligning to TRBD1. Judging by the DNA end, TRBJ2-7 fits better; the J call may be wrong. The CDR3 runs 12 residues. Germline loops: CDR1 GTSNPN, CDR2 SVGIG (reference sequence).

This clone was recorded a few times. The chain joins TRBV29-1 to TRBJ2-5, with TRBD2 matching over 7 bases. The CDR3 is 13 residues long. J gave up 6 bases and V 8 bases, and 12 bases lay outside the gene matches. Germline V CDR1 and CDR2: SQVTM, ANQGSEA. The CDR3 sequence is CSTTGGGLQTQYF. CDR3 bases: TGCAGCACTACGGGGGGAGGGCTCCAGACCCAGTACTTC.

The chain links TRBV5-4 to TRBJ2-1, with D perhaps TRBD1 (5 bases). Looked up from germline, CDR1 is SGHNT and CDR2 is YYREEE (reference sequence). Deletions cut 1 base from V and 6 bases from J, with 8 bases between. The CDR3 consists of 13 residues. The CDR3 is CASSLTGINEQFF. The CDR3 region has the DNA TGTGCCAGCAGCTTGACAGGAATCAATGAGCAGTTCTTC. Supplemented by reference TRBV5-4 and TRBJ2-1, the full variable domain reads ETGVTQSPTHLIKTRGQQVTLRCSSQSGHNTVSWYQQALGQGPQFIFQYYREEENGRGNFPPRFSGLQFPNYSSELNVNALELDDSALYLCASSLTGINEQFFGPGTRLTVL.